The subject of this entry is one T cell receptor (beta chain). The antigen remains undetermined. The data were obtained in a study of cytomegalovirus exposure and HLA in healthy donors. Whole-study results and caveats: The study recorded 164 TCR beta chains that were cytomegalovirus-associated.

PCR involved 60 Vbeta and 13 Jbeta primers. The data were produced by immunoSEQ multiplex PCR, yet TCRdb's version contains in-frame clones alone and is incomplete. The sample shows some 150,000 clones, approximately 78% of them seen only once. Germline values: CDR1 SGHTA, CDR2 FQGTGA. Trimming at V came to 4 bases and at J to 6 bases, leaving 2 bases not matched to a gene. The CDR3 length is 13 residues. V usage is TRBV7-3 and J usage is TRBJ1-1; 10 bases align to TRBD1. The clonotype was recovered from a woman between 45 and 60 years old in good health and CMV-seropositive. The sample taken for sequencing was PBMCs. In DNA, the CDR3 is TGTGCCAGCAGCTGGGACAGGGGTTCTGAAGCTTTCTTT. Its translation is CASSWDRGSEAFF.